One and the same sample provided the 18 T cell receptor beta chains below, sequenced in a study of T cells in Graves' hyperthyroidism and ophthalmopathy. Amplified TCR beta CDR3 regions came from RNA transcripts. During a first-round RT-PCR of the TCR CDR3, the HTBI primer set was used. One entry per CDR3 protein, called by TCRdb with MiXCR from the multiplex PCR reads. Here the sample spans approximately 300,000 distinct CDR3 sequences, 15% to 20% being singletons. The sample comprised blood. The receptors here all came from a young man with Graves' hyperthyroidism.

This clonotype was detected many times. This chain uses TRBV28 with TRBJ2-3, with D perhaps matching TRBD1 (5 bases). Trimming left V 2 bases short and J 4 bases short, with 25 bases between. Per germline, CDR1 MDHEN and CDR2 SYDVKM. The CDR3 is made up of 19 amino acids. The CDR3 nucleotides read TGTGCCAGCAGTTTAGACCGGACCTCCCGAAGGGGAAAGCCAGATACGCAGTATTTT. This sequence encodes CASSLDRTSRRGKPDTQYF.

The chain carries TRBV7-9 and TRBJ1-2; maybe TRBD1 (5 bases). V lost 5 bases, J lost 4 bases, and 14 bases lay in between. The germline V gene has CDR1 SEHNR and CDR2 FQNEAQ (reference sequence). This CDR3 spans 14 amino acids. The CDR3 sequence is CASSAPGPGYGYTF. In nucleotides, the CDR3 is TGTGCCAGCAGCGCGCCGGGACCGGGCTATGGCTACACCTTC.

This clonotype was picked up many times. This chain joins TRBV5-1 and TRBJ2-7; no firm D call. The ends were cut back, 2 bases at V and 4 bases at J, with 10 bases in the middle. CDR3 length: 13 amino acids. CDR1 SGHRS and CDR2 YFSETQ come from the germline V gene. Here the CDR3 DNA reads TGCGCCAGCAGCTTCATAGGGTCATACGAGCAGTACTTC. The encoded protein is CASSFIGSYEQYF.

The V gene is TRBV5-1, the J gene TRBJ2-1; the D gene is possibly TRBD1 (5 bases). The DNA end favors TRBJ2-7, so the J call may be wrong. Germline V CDR1 and CDR2: SGHRS, YFSETQ. The CDR3 covers 18 residues. CDR3 amino acids: CASSANLRTPLSYNEQYF. The CDR3 DNA sequence: TGCGCCAGCAGCGCAAACCTCCGGACACCTCTCTCCTACAATGAGCAGTACTTC.

The sample holds many counts of this clonotype. This rearrangement joins TRBV6-1 to TRBJ2-4, with a weak D call TRBD2 (7 bases). Trimming took 6 bases from V and 4 from J, leaving 13 bases between them. CDR3 length equals 14 residues. Germline V gene lookup returns CDR1 MNHNS and CDR2 SASEGT. The CDR3 protein is CASRERGGKNIQYF. CDR3 nucleotides: TGTGCCAGCAGAGAGAGGGGGGGGAAAAACATTCAGTACTTC.

The table lists this clonotype with many counts. This chain links TRBV5-1 with TRBJ2-1; tentative D call: TRBD2 (5 bases). V was shortened by 0 bases and J by 0 bases, with 13 bases between the two germline ends. Germline assignment: CDR1 SGHRS and CDR2 YFSETQ. The CDR3 runs 17 residues. CDR3 loop: CASSLEDLALSYNEQFF. CDR3 bases: TGCGCCAGCAGCTTGGAAGACCTAGCACTCTCCTACAATGAGCAGTTCTTC.

This clonotype was detected only a few times. The chain employs TRBV7-2 and TRBJ2-1; 11 bases line up with TRBD2. This CDR3 spans 15 amino acids. Germline loops: CDR1 SGHTA, CDR2 FQGNSA. V gave up 4 bases and J gave up 7 bases; unmatched junction bases: 6. The CDR3: CASSSTSGSWNEQFF. CDR3 DNA sequence: TGTGCCAGCAGCTCCACTAGCGGGAGTTGGAATGAGCAGTTCTTC.

A word on this clonotype: At one end, the junction sequence differs from germline, possibly due to a read error. The chain recombines TRBV10-3 with TRBJ2-5, with TRBD1 matching over 8 bases. This CDR3 region has 15 residues. The germline V gene has CDR1 ENHRY and CDR2 SYGVKD. CDR3 sequence: CAVRPGQGSQETQYF. Here the CDR3 DNA reads TGTGCCGTCAGGCCCGGACAGGGAAGCCAAGAGACCCAGTACTTC.

This chain uses TRBV20-1 with TRBJ1-1; D call uncertain. The ends were cut back, 5 bases at V and 1 base at J, with 5 bases in the middle. The germline gives CDR1 DFQATT, CDR2 SNEGSKA (reference sequence). The CDR3 runs 11 residues. This CDR3 reads CSAVRNTEAFF. CDR3 sequence (DNA): TGCAGTGCTGTCCGGAACACTGAAGCTTTCTTT.

The sample holds a few counts of this clonotype. The V gene is TRBV19, the J gene TRBJ1-3; D is possibly TRBD1 (6 bases). Trimming took 8 bases from V and 1 from J, leaving 15 bases between them. Germline V CDR1 and CDR2: LNHDA, SQIVND (reference sequence). The CDR3 consists of 15 residues. The CDR3 region has the DNA TGTGCCAGTGGGAACAGGGATATGTCTGGAAACACCATATATTTT. It translates to CASGNRDMSGNTIYF. Filled out from reference TRBV19 and TRBJ1-3, the complete variable domain reads DGGITQSPKYLFRKEGQNVTLSCEQNLNHDAMYWYRQDPGQGLRLIYYSQIVNDFQKGDIAEGYSVSREKKESFPLTVTSAQKNPTAFYLCASGNRDMSGNTIYFGEGSWLTVV.

Only a few counts were recorded for this clonotype. The rearrangement joins TRBV20-1 to TRBJ2-1; TRBD1 might be the D (5 bases). Germline CDR1 reads DFQATT; CDR2 reads SNEGSKA (reference sequence). Trimming stripped 4 bases from V and 5 bases from J, with 21 bases between. The CDR3 is 16 residues long. CDR3 in amino acids: CSANGAPRVTNNEQFF. The CDR3 DNA follows: TGCAGTGCTAATGGGGCCCCTAGGGTCACGAACAATGAGCAGTTCTTC.

This clonotype appeared many times. The chain uses TRBV7-2 and TRBJ2-3; D is unresolved. The germline V and J ends were trimmed by 3 bases and 2 bases, with 9 bases remaining between them. The CDR3 is made up of 14 amino acids. Germline-derived CDR1 and CDR2 are SGHTA and FQGNSA. In DNA form, the CDR3 reads TGTGCCAGCAGCTTCTGGGAATCCACAGATACGCAGTATTTT. Encoded protein: CASSFWESTDTQYF. The whole variable domain, remainder taken from reference TRBV7-2 and TRBJ2-3, is GAGVSQSPSNKVTEKGKDVELRCDPISGHTALYWYRQSLGQGLEFLIYFQGNSAPDKSGLPSDRFSAERTGGSVSTLTIQRTQQEDSAVYLCASSFWESTDTQYFGPGTRLTVL.

This clonotype was found a few times. The gene calls are TRBV19 and TRBJ2-7; 8 bases match TRBD1. CDR1 is LNHDA and CDR2 is SQIVND in the germline V gene (reference sequence). V lost 5 bases, J lost 3 bases, and 9 bases stayed unmatched. The length of the CDR3 is 15 residues. CDR3 protein: CASSSRRGQDYEQYF. The CDR3 DNA is TGTGCCAGTAGTTCCCGGCGGGGACAGGACTACGAGCAGTACTTC.

This clonotype showed up many times. This chain links TRBV7-3 with TRBJ2-1; 10 bases match TRBD2. J gave up 3 bases and V 4 bases, and 3 bases lay outside the gene matches. Germline lookup yields CDR1 SGHTA and CDR2 FQGTGA. The CDR3 has 15 residues. The DNA of the CDR3 is TGTGCCAGCAGCTCCCGGACTAGCGGCTACAATGAGCAGTTCTTC. Translating it yields CASSSRTSGYNEQFF.

J is TRBJ2-7 and V is TRBV10-2; 8 nucleotides match TRBD2. CDR3 length: 13 residues. The V and J ends lost 7 bases and 2 bases, in that order; junction bases with no gene match: 4. Looked up from germline, CDR1 is WSHSY and CDR2 is SAAADI. The CDR3 reads CASTPGGPYEQYF. The CDR3 bases are TGCGCCAGCACCCCGGGAGGGCCCTACGAGCAGTACTTC.

This clonotype was counted ten times or more. The chain uses TRBV28 and TRBJ2-3; D is tentatively TRBD1 or TRBD2 (6 bases each). V dropped 7 bases and J dropped 1 base, with 15 bases sitting between them. This CDR3 is built from 15 residues. CDR1 and CDR2 (germline): MDHEN, SYDVKM. The DNA for the CDR3 is TGTGCCAGCACCTCGGGGGCCGGCGGCACAGATACGCAGTATTTT. It codes for CASTSGAGGTDTQYF.

This clonotype was detected ten times or more. The chain carries TRBV20-1 and TRBJ2-1, with 9 positions matching TRBD2. Trimming at V came to 4 bases and at J to 8 bases, leaving 6 bases not matched to a gene. Germline V lookup: CDR1 DFQATT, CDR2 SNEGSKA (reference sequence). The CDR3 has 13 residues. As DNA, the CDR3 is TGCAGTGCTATTAGCGGGAGATTCTATGAGCAGTTCTTC. Translation gives CSAISGRFYEQFF.

The sample holds many counts of this clonotype. The chain uses TRBV28 and TRBJ1-3; no firm D call. With 7 bases removed from V and 4 bases from J, the gap between germline ends came to 14 bases. The CDR3 sequence is 14 residues long. CDR1 MDHEN and CDR2 SYDVKM come from the germline V gene. The CDR3, as DNA: TGTGCCAGCACCCAGAGGGCGCTCGGAAACACCATATATTTT. Encoded protein: CASTQRALGNTIYF.